This passage covers 20 T cell receptor beta chains from one sample sequenced in a study of glioma-infiltrating T cells after dendritic cell vaccination. Libraries were prepared by immunoSEQ multiplex PCR; TCRdb keeps only in-frame clonotypes and omits some of them. The sample consists of about 92,000 clones, 70% to 90% of them appearing once. The sequences come from blood, collected before dendritic cell vaccination. The source is a human donor with glioblastoma.

This clone occurred once. The CDR3 DNA sequence: TGTGCCAGCAGACCCGACACAAACTATGGCTACACCTTC. Encoded protein: CASRPDTNYGYTF. The rearrangement uses TRBV6-1 and TRBJ1-2; D is uncertain. This CDR3 is 13 amino acids long. Trimming stripped 6 bases from V and 2 bases from J, with 10 bases between. Germline CDR1 MNHNS, CDR2 SASEGT.

CDR3 sequence reads: CASSPSGTGVYEQYF. In nucleotides, the CDR3 is TGTGCCAGCAGTCCGAGCGGGACAGGGGTTTACGAGCAGTACTTC. The chain links TRBV28 to TRBJ2-7; TRBD1 matches at 10 bases. J lost 4 bases, V lost 5 bases, and 8 bases had no gene match. The germline CDR1 and CDR2 sequences are MDHEN and SYDVKM. The CDR3 consists of 15 residues.

This clone was seen just once. This chain joins TRBV4-3 and TRBJ2-1, with TRBD1 as a possible D gene (5 bases). Per germline, CDR1 LGHNA and CDR2 YSLEER. Trimming pared 1 base from V and 4 bases from J, leaving 11 bases between. This CDR3 region has 15 residues. CDR3 residues: CASSQGAGFYNEQFF. The DNA for the CDR3 is TGCGCCAGCAGCCAAGGGGCAGGGTTTTACAATGAGCAGTTCTTC.

This chain joins TRBV7-2 and TRBJ1-5; 7 bases fit TRBD1. The junction had 7 bases not matched to a gene; V was cut back by 2 bases and J by 3 bases. Per germline, CDR1 SGHTA and CDR2 FQGNSA. CDR3 size: 16 residues. CDR3 loop: CASSLWGRGDNQPQHF. The CDR3 region has the DNA TGTGCCAGCAGCTTATGGGGCAGGGGGGACAATCAGCCCCAGCATTTT.

The chain is built from TRBV30 and TRBJ1-3; TRBD1 is a possible D gene (5 bases). Germline CDR1 and CDR2: GTSNPN and SVGIG (reference sequence). The CDR3 is 15 residues long. V was clipped by 4 bases and J by 2 bases, with 15 bases between them. CDR3 sequence reads: CAWTLSGGTGNTIYF. CDR3 bases: TGTGCCTGGACCCTATCGGGGGGTACTGGAAACACCATATATTTT. Full variable domain (remainder filled in from reference TRBV30 and TRBJ1-3): SQTIHQWPATLVQPVGSPLSLECTVEGTSNPNLYWYRQAAGRGLQLLFYSVGIGQISSEVPQNLSASRPQDRQFILSSKKLLLSDSGFYLCAWTLSGGTGNTIYFGEGSWLTVV.

The chain uses TRBV28 and TRBJ2-7; 7 bases line up with TRBD1. The CDR3 runs to 14 residues. J gave up 6 bases and V 5 bases, and 10 bases lay outside the gene matches. Germline lookup yields CDR1 MDHEN and CDR2 SYDVKM. CDR3 sequence reads: CASSQTGIELEQYF. CDR3 in DNA: TGTGCCAGCAGTCAGACAGGGATTGAGCTCGAGCAGTACTTC.

This clone was recorded only once. This chain uses TRBV7-9 with TRBJ1-2; 8 bases agree with TRBD1. The CDR3 length is 18 residues. CDR1 is SEHNR, CDR2 FQNEAQ, per germline (reference sequence). Germline trimming cut 4 bases from V and 8 bases from J; bases unmatched to any gene: 21. CDR3 nucleotides: TGTGCCAGCAGCTCCGACTCGGGGTTCGACAGGGGATCGTCCGGCTACACCTTC. As protein: CASSSDSGFDRGSSGYTF.

The chain couples TRBV9 to TRBJ2-7, with a weak D call TRBD2 (5 bases). The CDR3 is 14 amino acids. The ends were cut back, 0 bases at V and 3 bases at J, with 10 bases in the middle. CDR1 SGDLS and CDR2 YYNGEE come from the germline V gene. The CDR3 DNA reads TGTGCCAGCAGCGTAGGAGTCGCGGGCTACGAGCAGTACTTC. Protein product: CASSVGVAGYEQYF.

This chain links TRBV5-4 with TRBJ2-7; 8 nucleotides line up with TRBD1. This CDR3 comprises 15 residues. CDR1 and CDR2 (germline): SGHNT, YYREEE (reference sequence). V gave up 3 bases and J gave up 3 bases; unmatched junction bases: 8. The chain's CDR3 is CASSSETGAGYEQYF. The CDR3 DNA sequence: TGTGCCAGCAGCTCTGAGACAGGGGCAGGCTACGAGCAGTACTTC. Full variable domain (remainder filled in from reference TRBV5-4 and TRBJ2-7): ETGVTQSPTHLIKTRGQQVTLRCSSQSGHNTVSWYQQALGQGPQFIFQYYREEENGRGNFPPRFSGLQFPNYSSELNVNALELDDSALYLCASSSETGAGYEQYFGPGTRLTVT.

The gene calls are TRBV7-8 and TRBJ2-7; D uncertain. Germline lookup yields CDR1 SGHVS and CDR2 FQNEAQ. The CDR3 is 14 amino acids. The V end lost 5 bases, the J end lost 0 bases, and 11 bases lay between the germline ends. CDR3 region: CASSATLPSYEQYF. For the CDR3, the DNA is TGTGCCAGCAGCGCCACTCTTCCCTCCTACGAGCAGTACTTC.

J is TRBJ1-5 and V is TRBV30; 8 positions match TRBD1. CDR1 is GTSNPN, CDR2 SVGIG, per germline (reference sequence). V lost 6 bases and J lost 7; bases outside the gene matches: 8. This CDR3 has 13 amino acids. CDR3 amino acids: CACKQGGGQPQHF. CDR3 nucleotides: TGTGCCTGCAAACAGGGGGGAGGCCAGCCCCAGCATTTT.

The chain is built from TRBV2 and TRBJ1-5; no definite D call. The V end was cut by 6 bases, the J end by 5 bases, with 8 bases between. The CDR3 is made up of 12 amino acids. Germline V gene sequence: CDR1 SNHLY, CDR2 FYNNEI. CDR3 sequence (DNA): TGTGCCAGCAGAAGAGGAGATCAGCCCCAGCATTTT. It yields the protein CASRRGDQPQHF.

The table lists this clone with a count of one. The J gene is TRBJ2-2, the V gene TRBV18, with TRBD1 identical over 9 bases. Losses at the gene ends were 5 bases for V and 0 bases for J; bases not matched to a gene: 4. Germline V lookup: CDR1 KGHSH, CDR2 LQKENI. This CDR3 region has 16 residues. The CDR3 here is CASSIQGAANTGELFF. CDR3 DNA sequence: TGTGCCAGCTCAATACAGGGGGCCGCGAACACCGGGGAGCTGTTTTTT.

This clone came up a few times. The chain is built from TRBV5-4 and TRBJ1-4; TRBD1 matches 8 bases. This CDR3 is 15 amino acids long. Germline CDR1 SGHNT, CDR2 YYREEE (reference sequence). Trimming cost V 0 bases and J 8 bases; bases outside gene matches: 6. CDR3 in DNA: TGTGCCAGCAGCTTGGCGGGACAGGCTGGAGAAAAACTGTTTTTT. Protein: CASSLAGQAGEKLFF.

The V gene is TRBV12-5, the J gene TRBJ1-1; no clear D. This CDR3 has 13 residues. CDR1 is LGHNT, CDR2 FRNRAP, per germline. Deletions cut 7 bases from V and 1 base from J, with 10 bases between. CDR3 in DNA: TGTGCTAGTGCTCACGGGGAGAACACTGAAGCTTTCTTT. Protein sequence: CASAHGENTEAFF.

The genes are TRBV6-1 and TRBJ2-1, with no clear D. V shed 4 bases and J shed 0 bases, with 10 bases lying between them. CDR1 and CDR2 (germline): MNHNS, SASEGT. The CDR3 spans 15 residues. CDR3 in DNA: TGTGCCAGCAGTGCCTTCACGGGCTCCTACAATGAGCAGTTCTTC. Protein: CASSAFTGSYNEQFF.

The V gene is TRBV9, the J gene TRBJ1-3; a possible D gene is TRBD1 (5 bases). Trimming left V 4 bases short and J 4 bases short, with 9 bases between. The CDR3 is made up of 13 amino acids. Looked up from germline, CDR1 is SGDLS and CDR2 is YYNGEE. In DNA, the CDR3 is TGTGCCAGCAGCCCCGGGGGGGGAAACACCATATATTTT. Its protein product is CASSPGGGNTIYF.

This clone was observed a handful of times. The same CDR3 arises from other DNA sequences in this sample as well. The V call is TRBV27, the J call TRBJ1-5; tentative D call: TRBD1 (5 bases). This CDR3 comprises 12 residues. Germline V gene sequence: CDR1 MNHEY, CDR2 SMNVEV (reference sequence). Trimming cost V 3 bases and J 7 bases, with 7 bases left between them. CDR3 nucleotide sequence: TGTGCCAGCAGTTTCCAGGGACAGCCCCAGCATTTT. This translates into CASSFQGQPQHF.

The V call is TRBV25-1, the J call TRBJ2-5; maybe TRBD1 (5 bases). This CDR3 spans 13 amino acids. V shed 6 bases and J shed 5 bases, with 13 bases lying between them. Germline assignment: CDR1 MGHDK and CDR2 SYGVNS. CDR3 coding DNA: TGTGCCAGCAGCAAAGGGGCCACGGAGACCCAGTACTTC. As protein: CASSKGATETQYF.

This chain links TRBV13 with TRBJ2-7; 10 nucleotides match TRBD1. The trim removed 0 bases at V and 2 bases at J, leaving 4 bases unmatched. Germline lookup yields CDR1 PRHDT and CDR2 FYEKMQ (reference sequence). This CDR3 contains 16 residues. This CDR3 reads CASSLGTGGPTYEQYF. CDR3 bases: TGTGCCAGCAGCTTAGGGACAGGGGGCCCCACCTACGAGCAGTACTTC.